This note documents a single TCR beta chain sequence. Original data processing: For nucleated cells, counts were estimated from reference gene primer amplification. The assay was immunoSEQ multiplex PCR, and TCRdb's table has in-frame clones only and misses some. D and trimming were read from the DNA, whereas the V and J calls and clone size are those reported in that table. The data show about 140,000 clones, 84% seen once. The data belong to a study of blood T cell repertoires in COVID-19. Germline-derived CDR1 and CDR2 are SGHTA and FQGNSA. The V segment lost 0 bases and the J segment 5 bases; nucleotides outside the gene matches: 3. The CDR3 covers 15 residues.

The specimen sequenced was PBMCs or T cells enriched from blood (not recorded which). The V call is TRBV7-2, the J call TRBJ2-2; TRBD2 matches 7 bases. This clonotype was sampled from a man aged 35 to 55 with acute COVID-19. The CDR3 coding sequence is TGTGCCAGCAGCTTAGCGGGGGGGTGGACCGGGGAGCTGTTTTTT. Translation: CASSLAGGWTGELFF. Based on the CDR3 plus reference TRBV7-2 and TRBJ2-2, the full variable domain is GAGVSQSPSNKVTEKGKDVELRCDPISGHTALYWYRQSLGQGLEFLIYFQGNSAPDKSGLPSDRFSAERTGGSVSTLTIQRTQQEDSAVYLCASSLAGGWTGELFFGEGSRLTVL.